These 18 T cell receptor beta chains share one sample of origin, sequenced in a study of T cell responses to AZD1222 COVID-19 vaccine. The data were produced by immunoSEQ multiplex PCR, yet TCRdb's version contains in-frame clones alone and is incomplete. The repertoire includes about 130,000 clones, around 92% of them detected once, and approximately 2.1% sits in the top ten. Source: peripheral blood, taken on day 0 of AZD1222 vaccination. The receptors shown here come from an adult in good health.

The rearrangement links TRBV10-3 to TRBJ1-1, with D possibly TRBD1 on 6 matching bases. V lost 10 bases to trimming and J lost 0 bases, with 18 bases between them. Germline V lookup: CDR1 ENHRY, CDR2 SYGVKD. The CDR3 consists of 15 residues. The CDR3 nucleotides are TGTGCCACCGGTCGGGAGGGGGGGCTGAACACTGAAGCTTTCTTT. Translating gives CATGREGGLNTEAFF.

The chain has TRBV27 and TRBJ2-5; D is perhaps TRBD2 (6 bases). The ends were cut back, 4 bases at V and 4 bases at J, with 7 bases in the middle. The germline V gene encodes CDR1 MNHEY and CDR2 SMNVEV (reference sequence). The CDR3 is 12 residues long. CDR3 bases: TGTGCCAGCAGTTCCGGGAGAGAGACCCAGTACTTC. It yields the protein CASSSGRETQYF.

This chain joins TRBV7-2 and TRBJ1-3; D not certain. V was trimmed by 7 bases and J by 0 bases, leaving 13 bases between them. The CDR3 consists of 15 residues. CDR1 is SGHTA, CDR2 FQGNSA, per germline. CDR3 DNA: TGTGCCAGCACCAAGGAATGGGGCTCTGGAAACACCATATATTTT. It encodes CASTKEWGSGNTIYF.

The rearrangement uses TRBV6-5 and TRBJ1-5, with D maybe TRBD1 (5 bases). Germline loops: CDR1 MNHEY, CDR2 SVGAGI. Trimming took 4 bases from V and 7 from J, leaving 11 bases between them. The CDR3 covers 13 residues. CDR3 coding DNA: TGTGCCAGCAGTTTTACAGGTGACCAGCCCCAGCATTTT. As protein: CASSFTGDQPQHF.

The chain has TRBV7-9 and TRBJ2-7; D is perhaps TRBD1 (5 bases). CDR3 size: 15 residues. Germline CDR1 is SEHNR and CDR2 is FQNEAQ (reference sequence). V was cut by 2 bases and J by 2 bases, with 13 bases left in between. The CDR3 region is CASSLPGQLTYEQYF. The CDR3 DNA follows: TGTGCCAGCAGCTTACCCGGACAATTGACCTACGAGCAGTACTTC.

This chain joins TRBV19 and TRBJ1-1; D possibly corresponds to TRBD1 (5 bases). CDR3 size: 12 residues. V was clipped by 3 bases and J by 10 bases, with 12 bases between them. CDR1 is LNHDA and CDR2 is SQIVND in the germline V gene (reference sequence). The CDR3 nucleotides are TGTGCCAGTAGTATCCCAGGGATCGGAGCTTTCTTT. This gives the protein CASSIPGIGAFF.

The chain employs TRBV28 and TRBJ1-1, with D unresolved. V dropped 6 bases and J dropped 5 bases, with 13 bases sitting between them. Germline V gene sequence: CDR1 MDHEN, CDR2 SYDVKM. The CDR3 spans 13 residues. CDR3: CASSGPQRTEAFF. CDR3 coding DNA: TGTGCCAGCAGCGGGCCCCAGAGGACTGAAGCTTTCTTT.

CDR3 bases: TGTGCCAGCAGCGTAGATCCAGGGGCCAGCTATGGCTACACCTTC. Translation: CASSVDPGASYGYTF. The V gene is TRBV9, the J gene TRBJ1-2; D possibly corresponds to TRBD1 (6 bases). CDR1 is SGDLS, CDR2 YYNGEE, per germline. The CDR3 covers 15 residues. The V end was cut by 0 bases, the J end by 4 bases, with 13 bases between.

This clone was observed a single time. The chain is built from TRBV29-1 and TRBJ1-5, with D uncertain. This CDR3 is built from 13 residues. V shed 4 bases and J shed 6 bases, with 13 bases lying between them. From germline, CDR1 is SQVTM and CDR2 ANQGSEA. CDR3 in DNA: TGCAGCGTTGGCAGGAATTCCGGTCAGCCCCAGCATTTT. Its translation: CSVGRNSGQPQHF.

The chain uses TRBV2 and TRBJ2-2; D remains unclear. Deletions cut 4 bases from V and 1 base from J, with 10 bases between. Looked up from germline, CDR1 is SNHLY and CDR2 is FYNNEI. The CDR3 contains 15 residues. The CDR3 loop is CASSGGFGNTGELFF. The DNA for the CDR3 is TGTGCCAGCAGTGGGGGTTTCGGGAACACCGGGGAGCTGTTTTTT. Drawing the rest from reference TRBV2 and TRBJ2-2, the complete variable domain is EPEVTQTPSHQVTQMGQEVILRCVPISNHLYFYWYRQILGQKVEFLVSFYNNEISEKSEIFDDQFSVERPDGSNFTLKIRSTKLEDSAMYFCASSGGFGNTGELFFGEGSRLTVL.

This CDR3 reads CASSLDVGAYNEQFF. The CDR3 DNA sequence: TGTGCCAGCAGCTTAGATGTTGGTGCCTACAATGAGCAGTTCTTC. This chain links TRBV11-2 with TRBJ2-1; D is unclear. The CDR3 contains 15 residues. The V end was cut by 0 bases, the J end by 2 bases, with 8 bases between. Germline values: CDR1 SGHAT, CDR2 FQNNGV.

The gene calls are TRBV2 and TRBJ2-3; D may be TRBD2 (5 bases). The CDR3 runs to 15 residues. V was cut by 5 bases and J by 3 bases, with 15 bases left in between. CDR1 is SNHLY and CDR2 is FYNNEI in the germline V gene. CDR3 sequence reads: CASSPLAGDTDTQYF. In DNA form, the CDR3 reads TGTGCCAGCAGTCCTCTTGCCGGGGATACAGATACGCAGTATTTT.

This rearrangement joins TRBV9 to TRBJ2-3; D remains ambiguous. In germline, CDR1 is SGDLS, CDR2 YYNGEE. Trimming removed 0 bases from V and 2 bases from J, with 10 bases in between. CDR3 length equals 15 residues. The CDR3 here is CASSVGASYTDTQYF. CDR3 in DNA: TGTGCCAGCAGCGTAGGAGCATCCTACACAGATACGCAGTATTTT.

The chain recombines TRBV18 with TRBJ1-6; tentatively, D is TRBD1 (5 bases). The CDR3 is 15 residues long. V was shortened by 1 base and J by 7 bases, with 11 bases between the two germline ends. Germline V gene lookup returns CDR1 KGHSH and CDR2 LQKENI. The CDR3 spells CASSPLQGPNSPLHF. The CDR3 DNA reads as TGTGCCAGCTCACCACTGCAGGGTCCCAATTCACCCCTCCACTTT.

V is TRBV5-1 and J is TRBJ2-2, with no clear D. Trimming took off 0 bases at V and 0 bases at J, with 9 bases between the two ends. The CDR3 covers 16 residues. Germline lookup yields CDR1 SGHRS and CDR2 YFSETQ. The chain's CDR3 is CASSLALNSNTGELFF. For the CDR3, the DNA is TGCGCCAGCAGCTTGGCCCTGAATTCGAACACCGGGGAGCTGTTTTTT.

The genes are TRBV7-9 and TRBJ1-2; D is perhaps TRBD1 (5 bases). CDR3 length: 13 amino acids. The V and J ends lost 5 bases and 3 bases respectively, with 10 bases between them. The germline CDR1 and CDR2 sequences are SEHNR and FQNEAQ (reference sequence). This chain's CDR3 is CASSGQGDYGYTF. For the CDR3, the DNA is TGTGCCAGCAGCGGTCAGGGAGACTATGGCTACACCTTC. Looking up the rest from reference TRBV7-9 and TRBJ1-2 gives the full variable domain: DTGVSQNPRHKITKRGQNVTFRCDPISEHNRLYWYRQTLGQGPEFLTYFQNEAQLEKSRLLSDRFSAERPKGSFSTLEIQRTEQGDSAMYLCASSGQGDYGYTFGSGTRLTVV.

The chain is built from TRBV5-4 and TRBJ1-4; possible D gene TRBD1, 5 bases. V gave up 1 base and J gave up 0 bases, with 16 bases separating them. Per the germline V gene, CDR1 is SGHNT and CDR2 is YYREEE (reference sequence). CDR3 length equals 18 residues. The CDR3 sequence: CASSLMAGGTPTNEKLFF. As DNA, the CDR3 is TGTGCCAGCAGCTTGATGGCGGGGGGAACTCCAACTAATGAAAAACTGTTTTTT.

J is TRBJ1-4 and V is TRBV27; D gene ambiguous. Trimming took 7 bases from V and 7 from J, leaving 16 bases between them. The CDR3 has 14 amino acids. CDR1 and CDR2 (germline): MNHEY, SMNVEV (reference sequence). The CDR3 sequence is CASTRYARREKLFF. The CDR3, as DNA: TGTGCCAGCACCAGATACGCCCGTCGTGAAAAACTGTTTTTT.